The 27 T cell receptor beta chains presented below share a single source sample, sequenced in a study of T cell responses to AZD1222 COVID-19 vaccine. TCRdb's copy holds only in-frame clones and misses some; the assay was immunoSEQ multiplex PCR. Its listing shows under 150,000 clones. What was sequenced was peripheral blood. The receptor set was obtained from an adult in good health.

The chain links TRBV30 to TRBJ1-3, with D hard to call. The CDR3 contains 13 residues. The V and J ends lost 8 bases and 0 bases respectively, with 11 bases between them. Germline V gene data show CDR1 as GTSNPN and CDR2 as SVGIG (reference sequence). CDR3 sequence reads: CAGRVISGNTIYF. The CDR3 DNA follows: TGTGCCGGAAGAGTGATCTCTGGAAACACCATATATTTT.

The V and J genes are TRBV10-3 and TRBJ1-2, with D tentatively TRBD1 (5 bases). The germline V gene encodes CDR1 ENHRY and CDR2 SYGVKD. This CDR3 comprises 14 residues. The V gene lost 0 bases and the J gene lost 3 bases, with 8 bases spanning the gap. The CDR3 bases are TGTGCCATCAGTGAGTCGGGGGGTGACTATGGCTACACCTTC. Its protein product is CAISESGGDYGYTF.

The chain links TRBV7-8 to TRBJ1-5; possibly TRBD1 for D (6 bases). Trimming took off 5 bases at V and 5 bases at J, with 16 bases between the two ends. This CDR3 has 15 amino acids. The germline CDR1 and CDR2 sequences are SGHVS and FQNEAQ. In DNA, the CDR3 is TGTGCCAGCAGCGTAGGGGGGTTCCCGGATCAGCCCCAGCATTTT. Its protein is CASSVGGFPDQPQHF.

The genes are TRBV28 and TRBJ1-5; no clear D. The CDR3 extends over 13 amino acids. V lost 3 bases and J 0 bases, leaving 3 bases between the germline ends. Per germline, CDR1 MDHEN and CDR2 SYDVKM. CDR3 loop: CASSFDSNQPQHF. CDR3 nucleotides: TGTGCCAGCAGTTTCGATAGCAATCAGCCCCAGCATTTT.

The V and J genes are TRBV5-8 and TRBJ2-3, with D unresolved. Germline CDR1 SGHTS, CDR2 YDEGEE. The CDR3 length is 11 residues. The germline V and J ends were trimmed by 2 bases and 5 bases, with 3 bases remaining between them. CDR3 bases: TGTGCCAGCAGCTTTCTAGATACGCAGTATTTT. The encoded protein is CASSFLDTQYF.

The CDR3 sequence is CASSTGSGVQETQYF. The CDR3 DNA follows: TGCGCCAGCAGTACAGGGTCGGGGGTACAAGAGACCCAGTACTTC. The chain combines TRBV5-1 with TRBJ2-5; D may correspond to TRBD1 or TRBD2 (6 bases each). Trimming pared 5 bases from V and 2 bases from J, leaving 16 bases between. In germline, CDR1 is SGHRS, CDR2 YFSETQ. This CDR3 comprises 15 residues. Together with reference TRBV5-1 and TRBJ2-5, the CDR3 gives the full variable domain: KAGVTQTPRYLIKTRGQQVTLSCSPISGHRSVSWYQQTPGQGLQFLFEYFSETQRNKGNFPGRFSGRQFSNSRSEMNVSTLELGDSALYLCASSTGSGVQETQYFGPGTRLLVL.

The chain couples TRBV7-9 to TRBJ1-1; D might be TRBD1 (5 bases). The CDR3 has 13 residues. Trimming removed 3 bases from V and 4 bases from J, with 9 bases in between. The V gene's germline CDR1 is SEHNR and CDR2 FQNEAQ (reference sequence). The CDR3 loop is CASSLGGSTEAFF. As DNA, the CDR3 is TGTGCCAGCAGCTTGGGGGGGAGCACTGAAGCTTTCTTT.

The rearrangement links TRBV7-9 to TRBJ1-4; TRBD1 agrees at 8 bases. V was pared by 0 bases and J by 8 bases, with 8 bases of the junction left unmatched. Per the germline V gene, CDR1 is SEHNR and CDR2 is FQNEAQ (reference sequence). This CDR3 is 16 amino acids long. The CDR3 DNA reads TGTGCCAGCAGCTTAGCCCCGACAGGGGTTGGGGAAAAACTGTTTTTT. This translates into CASSLAPTGVGEKLFF. Combining the CDR3 with reference TRBV7-9 and TRBJ1-4 gives the whole variable domain DTGVSQNPRHKITKRGQNVTFRCDPISEHNRLYWYRQTLGQGPEFLTYFQNEAQLEKSRLLSDRFSAERPKGSFSTLEIQRTEQGDSAMYLCASSLAPTGVGEKLFFGSGTQLSVL.

The rearrangement uses TRBV3-1 (or the pseudogene TRBV3-2) and TRBJ2-1; 7 positions agree with TRBD2. CDR1 is LGHDT and CDR2 is YNNKEL in the germline V gene (reference sequence). V lost 5 bases and J lost 0; bases outside the gene matches: 7. The CDR3 spans 16 residues. The CDR3 bases are TGTGCCAGCAGCGGCGGGCGGGGGAGCTCCTACAATGAGCAGTTCTTC. Translating it yields CASSGGRGSSYNEQFF.

V and J are TRBV5-8 and TRBJ1-1; 7 bases map to TRBD1. The CDR3 runs to 12 residues. J was trimmed by 7 bases and V by 1 base; bases with no gene match: 1. Germline lookup yields CDR1 SGHTS and CDR2 YDEGEE. CDR3: CASSLTGVEAFF. In DNA form, the CDR3 reads TGTGCCAGCAGCTTGACAGGGGTTGAAGCTTTCTTT.

The chain carries TRBV11-3 and TRBJ1-6; TRBD1 matches 7 bases. Per germline, CDR1 SGHNT and CDR2 YENEEA. V was clipped by 5 bases and J by 9 bases; unmatched bases: 13. The CDR3 contains 16 residues. This CDR3 is CASSPDGQALSSPLHF. The CDR3 coding sequence is TGTGCCAGCAGCCCCGACGGACAGGCCCTAAGTTCACCCCTCCACTTT.

The rearrangement uses TRBV7-9 and TRBJ2-7; D possibly uses TRBD1 or TRBD2 (6 bases each). Germline CDR1 reads SEHNR; CDR2 reads FQNEAQ (reference sequence). The CDR3 sequence is 16 residues long. Trimming stripped 5 bases from V and 6 bases from J, with 23 bases between. The DNA of the CDR3 is TGTGCCAGCAGCCCTCCACGGGGGACAAGGGCAAGCGAGCAGTACTTC. It translates to CASSPPRGTRASEQYF.

V usage is TRBV6-5 and J usage is TRBJ2-4; 8 bases fit TRBD1. CDR1 and CDR2 from the germline V gene are MNHEY and SVGAGI. This CDR3 has 15 residues. The V and J ends lost 5 bases and 0 bases, in that order; junction bases with no gene match: 3. This CDR3 reads CASSRQGAAKNIQYF. DNA of the CDR3: TGTGCCAGCAGTAGGCAGGGGGCAGCCAAAAACATTCAGTACTTC.

J is TRBJ1-2 and V is TRBV20-1, with 9 bases that match TRBD1. The CDR3 consists of 11 residues. Germline CDR1 and CDR2: DFQATT and SNEGSKA (reference sequence). This chain's CDR3 is CSGDRVNGYTF. CDR3 bases: TGCAGCGGGGACAGGGTGAATGGCTACACCTTC.

This chain connects TRBV7-9 to TRBJ2-1; no firm D call. The CDR3 extends over 13 amino acids. Between the trimmed V and J ends, which lost 4 bases and 4 bases, there was a span of 8 bases. Looked up from germline, CDR1 is SEHNR and CDR2 is FQNEAQ (reference sequence). CDR3 DNA sequence: TGTGCCAGCAGCTCACAGTCTTACAATGAGCAGTTCTTC. Its translation is CASSSQSYNEQFF.

The V gene is TRBV19, the J gene TRBJ1-2; D call uncertain. This CDR3 comprises 14 residues. V shed 1 base and J shed 0 bases, with 6 bases lying between them. Germline CDR1 LNHDA, CDR2 SQIVND (reference sequence). Here the CDR3 DNA reads TGTGCCAGTAGTATAGTGGCAGCTAACTATGGCTACACCTTC. Protein sequence: CASSIVAANYGYTF.

The chain joins TRBV5-1 to TRBJ2-1; 10 positions agree with TRBD1. CDR1 and CDR2 (germline): SGHRS, YFSETQ. With 4 bases clipped from V and 3 bases from J, the junction kept 16 bases outside the gene matches. CDR3 length: 19 residues. The CDR3 region has the DNA TGCGCCAGCAGCAGGGACAGGGGACCGGGGCGGGCGGGCTACAATGAGCAGTTCTTC. Translating it yields CASSRDRGPGRAGYNEQFF.

Comment on this clone: Other DNA sequences of this sample code for an identical CDR3. The chain is built from TRBV9 and TRBJ1-2; 7 bases are shared with TRBD1. V lost 0 bases to trimming and J lost 2 bases; unmatched junction nucleotides: 4. This CDR3 is 15 amino acids long. The germline V gene encodes CDR1 SGDLS and CDR2 YYNGEE. The CDR3 bases are TGTGCCAGCAGCGTAGAAATAGGGGGCAACTATGGCTACACCTTC. Translation: CASSVEIGGNYGYTF.

CDR3 sequence reads: CAITTGIYGYTF. CDR3 bases: TGTGCCATCACAACAGGGATCTATGGCTACACCTTC. This chain joins TRBV28 and TRBJ1-2; a weak D match, TRBD1 (6 bases). The CDR3 runs 12 residues. The V end was cut by 10 bases, the J end by 4 bases, with 13 bases between. From germline, CDR1 is MDHEN and CDR2 SYDVKM.

The V and J genes are TRBV3-1 (or the pseudogene TRBV3-2) and TRBJ1-6; D not certain. V dropped 0 bases and J dropped 10 bases, with 13 bases sitting between them. CDR3 length: 15 residues. From germline, CDR1 is LGHDT and CDR2 YNNKEL (reference sequence). CDR3: CASSQDQRRRSPLHF. CDR3 sequence (DNA): TGTGCCAGCAGCCAAGATCAAAGGCGGCGATCACCCCTCCACTTT.

The chain uses TRBV19 and TRBJ1-1; D gene uncertain. There are 13 residues in the CDR3. The V end lost 4 bases, the J end lost 3 bases, and 9 bases lay between the germline ends. Germline CDR1 reads LNHDA; CDR2 reads SQIVND (reference sequence). For the CDR3, the DNA is TGTGCCAGTAGTACAGGTGTAGACACTGAAGCTTTCTTT. Its translation: CASSTGVDTEAFF.

This chain joins TRBV19 and TRBJ2-5, with 7 bases identical to TRBD1. Germline CDR1 is LNHDA and CDR2 is SQIVND (reference sequence). The CDR3 extends over 14 amino acids. Germline trimming cut 6 bases from V and 6 bases from J; bases unmatched to any gene: 10. The CDR3 protein is CASRPTGAGKTQYF. In DNA form, the CDR3 reads TGTGCCAGTAGGCCAACAGGGGCCGGTAAGACCCAGTACTTC. The complete variable domain, with remaining parts taken from reference TRBV19 and TRBJ2-5, reads DGGITQSPKYLFRKEGQNVTLSCEQNLNHDAMYWYRQDPGQGLRLIYYSQIVNDFQKGDIAEGYSVSREKKESFPLTVTSAQKNPTAFYLCASRPTGAGKTQYFGPGTRLLVL.

V gene TRBV30 combines with J gene TRBJ1-2, with TRBD1 identical over 8 bases. This CDR3 contains 13 residues. Germline-derived CDR1 and CDR2 are GTSNPN and SVGIG (reference sequence). The CDR3 sequence: CAYSRDRPFGYTF. DNA of the CDR3: TGTGCTTACTCTCGGGACAGGCCTTTTGGCTACACCTTC. Drawing the rest from reference TRBV30 and TRBJ1-2, the complete variable domain is SQTIHQWPATLVQPVGSPLSLECTVEGTSNPNLYWYRQAAGRGLQLLFYSVGIGQISSEVPQNLSASRPQDRQFILSSKKLLLSDSGFYLCAYSRDRPFGYTFGSGTRLTVV.

V and J are TRBV6-5 and TRBJ2-2; possibly TRBD2 for D (6 bases). Between the trimmed V and J ends, which lost 6 bases and 0 bases, there was a span of 11 bases. The germline CDR1 and CDR2 sequences are MNHEY and SVGAGI. CDR3 length equals 15 residues. In nucleotides, the CDR3 is TGTGCCAGCAGGGCCCGGGGGACGAACACCGGGGAGCTGTTTTTT. This encodes CASRARGTNTGELFF.

The chain uses TRBV5-6 and TRBJ2-1; no definite D call. The CDR3 loop spans 14 amino acids. From germline, CDR1 is SGHDT and CDR2 YYEEEE. V was clipped by 4 bases and J by 6 bases, with 14 bases between them. The DNA for the CDR3 is TGTGCCAGCAGCCCCACCCCGTCCGGCAATGAGCAGTTCTTC. Its translation: CASSPTPSGNEQFF.

The V gene is TRBV18, the J gene TRBJ1-5; D unclear. V was cut by 1 base and J by 0 bases, with 7 bases left in between. Germline lookup yields CDR1 KGHSH and CDR2 LQKENI. This CDR3 contains 15 residues. The CDR3 here is CASSPRQNSNQPQHF. The CDR3, as DNA: TGTGCCAGCTCACCACGGCAAAATAGCAATCAGCCCCAGCATTTT.

The chain combines TRBV6-5 with TRBJ2-1; TRBD2 aligns across 13 bases. Germline V gene sequence: CDR1 MNHEY, CDR2 SVGAGI. The CDR3 loop spans 13 amino acids. V was pared by 8 bases and J by 9 bases, with 4 bases of the junction left unmatched. CDR3 sequence: CASRLAGGLEQFF. The CDR3 DNA reads as TGTGCCAGCCGACTAGCGGGGGGCCTTGAGCAGTTCTTC.